This entry is about one TCR beta chain. The antigen is undetermined. A read error is possible here, since a much larger clone lies one base away. The CDR3 does not end in the conserved phenylalanine or tryptophan, so this is likely a read error. This entry belongs to a study of regulatory T cells in long-lasting Graves disease. Study results and caveats: The researchers studied only peripheral blood, not thyroid tissue.

With iRepertoire HTBI primers and Arm-PCR of CDR3 regions, TCR beta libraries were built. TCRdb used MiXCR to reprocess the multiplex PCR reads, holding one entry per CDR3 protein. The sample consists of some 450,000 distinct CDR3 sequences, roughly 15% of them appearing once. The time point denotes: newly diagnosed GD, antithyroid drugs for less than 3 months. RNA isolated from PBMCs was used to make the TCR library. Guidelines of the American Thyroid Association were used to diagnose Graves' disease. Germline V gene lookup returns CDR1 KGHDR and CDR2 SFDVKD. Trimming cost V 8 bases and J 3 bases, with 15 bases left between them. This CDR3 comprises 14 residues. This sample also appeared in a second study, on T cells in Graves' hyperthyroidism and ophthalmopathy. This second study notes: Also found in blood were most expanded thyroid clonotypes above 0.001.

The TCR was taken from a woman in her 30s with Graves disease. The chain combines TRBV24-1 with TRBJ1-2; the D gene is possibly TRBD1 (5 bases). The source material was peripheral blood mononuclear cells (PBMCs), sampled at new diagnosis, from a patient treated with antithyroid drugs. CDR3 residues: CATNRGGGDYGYTS. CDR3 nucleotides: TGTGCCACCAACCGGGGCGGCGGGGACTATGGCTACACCTCC.